This entry describes one T cell receptor (beta chain). As handled by the study authors: For nucleated cells, counts were estimated from reference gene primer amplification. Profiling relied on immunoSEQ multiplex PCR, and the TCRdb table lists in-frame clones only, not all of them. The V and J calls and clone size were taken over from that table, and D and trimming were inferred from the DNA. Of 80,000 to 100,000 clones listed, roughly 80% were seen once; the top ten hold 15% to 20%. The sample is drawn from a study of blood T cell repertoires in COVID-19. Study-wide context: Acute and convalescent COVID-19 samples came from the United States, Italy and Spain. T cells, B-cell-depleted T cells, or PBMCs supplied cDNA or gDNA.

The CDR3 runs to 15 residues. Trimming cost V 4 bases and J 4 bases; bases outside gene matches: 10. The V gene's germline CDR1 is SGHNT and CDR2 YYREEE (reference sequence). The origin of this receptor is a human donor in a cohort sampled during active COVID-19. Specimen: peripheral blood. The genes are TRBV5-4 and TRBJ1-2; 7 positions match TRBD1. The CDR3 region has the DNA TGTGCCAGCAGCCCGGACCGGGACAGATTCTATGGCTACACCTTC. Amino acids: CASSPDRDRFYGYTF.